One sample yielded the 8 T cell receptor beta chains listed below, sequenced in a study of cytomegalovirus exposure and HLA in healthy donors. Researchers ran the PCR with 60 Vbeta and 13 Jbeta primers. Profiling relied on immunoSEQ multiplex PCR, and the TCRdb table lists in-frame clones only, not all of them. The data hold approximately 150,000 clones, with approximately 72% observed a single time. The sequencing input was PBMCs. Receptor source: a woman in her sixties or seventies in good health and CMV-seronegative.

The chain is built from TRBV7-6 and TRBJ2-5; 7 bases are a match to TRBD1. Trimming removed 2 bases from V and 4 bases from J; junction bases left unmatched: 4. CDR3 length: 14 amino acids. Germline CDR1 SGHVS, CDR2 FNYEAQ. The CDR3 DNA follows: TGTGCCAGCAGCTTAACGGCAGGGGGAGAGACCCAGTACTTC. Residues: CASSLTAGGETQYF.

This clone came up once. The chain has TRBV5-1 and TRBJ2-4; TRBD2 matches 10 bases. J gave up 6 bases and V 0 bases, and 9 bases lay outside the gene matches. The CDR3 is 17 residues long. Per germline, CDR1 SGHRS and CDR2 YFSETQ. The CDR3 coding sequence is TGCGCCAGCAGCTTGGTTTCTAGCGGGGGCCGGGGAAACATTCAGTACTTC. It yields the protein CASSLVSSGGRGNIQYF. The entire variable domain, with the rest obtained from reference TRBV5-1 and TRBJ2-4, is as follows: KAGVTQTPRYLIKTRGQQVTLSCSPISGHRSVSWYQQTPGQGLQFLFEYFSETQRNKGNFPGRFSGRQFSNSRSEMNVSTLELGDSALYLCASSLVSSGGRGNIQYFGAGTRLSVL.

The chain is built from TRBV14 and TRBJ2-3; TRBD1 might be the D (5 bases). The CDR3 contains 15 residues. Germline V gene lookup returns CDR1 SGHDN and CDR2 FVKESK. The V and J ends lost 0 bases and 2 bases respectively, with 9 bases between them. In nucleotides, the CDR3 is TGTGCCAGCAGCCAAGAAATTGGGGCCACAGATACGCAGTATTTT. This translates into CASSQEIGATDTQYF.

V gene TRBV5-1 combines with J gene TRBJ2-5; a weak D match, TRBD2 (7 bases). The CDR3 consists of 14 residues. Germline V gene data show CDR1 as SGHRS and CDR2 as YFSETQ. The germline V and J ends were trimmed by 3 bases and 4 bases, with 13 bases remaining between them. The CDR3 region has the DNA TGCGCCAGCAGCTATTCCGGGGGGCTAGAGACCCAGTACTTC. The encoded protein is CASSYSGGLETQYF. Based on the CDR3 plus reference TRBV5-1 and TRBJ2-5, the full variable domain is KAGVTQTPRYLIKTRGQQVTLSCSPISGHRSVSWYQQTPGQGLQFLFEYFSETQRNKGNFPGRFSGRQFSNSRSEMNVSTLELGDSALYLCASSYSGGLETQYFGPGTRLLVL.

The chain joins TRBV19 to TRBJ2-3, with 8 bases matching TRBD1. J lost 6 bases, V lost 9 bases, and 23 bases had no gene match. The CDR3 sequence is 18 residues long. Germline lookup yields CDR1 LNHDA and CDR2 SQIVND (reference sequence). The CDR3 loop is CASRALGQGAKKSDTQYF. CDR3 coding DNA: TGTGCCAGCCGAGCCCTCGGGCAGGGGGCAAAAAAAAGCGATACGCAGTATTTT.

The chain recombines TRBV5-6 with TRBJ2-1; 8 nucleotides align to TRBD2. Germline CDR1 and CDR2: SGHDT and YYEEEE. The CDR3 runs 15 residues. With V trimmed by 4 bases and J by 6 bases, 9 bases remained unmatched. For the CDR3, the DNA is TGTGCCAGCAGCCCCGGGGGGGGCGGGGGCAATGAGCAGTTCTTC. Translation gives CASSPGGGGGNEQFF. Full variable domain (remainder filled in from reference TRBV5-6 and TRBJ2-1): DAGVTQSPTHLIKTRGQQVTLRCSPKSGHDTVSWYQQALGQGPQFIFQYYEEEERQRGNFPDRFSGHQFPNYSSELNVNALLLGDSALYLCASSPGGGGGNEQFFGPGTRLTVL.

The chain recombines TRBV11-2 with TRBJ2-7; D may be TRBD1 (5 bases). Trimming cost V 3 bases and J 0 bases, with 15 bases left between them. CDR3 size: 16 residues. Germline CDR1 is SGHAT and CDR2 is FQNNGV. The CDR3 nucleotides read TGTGCCAGCAGCTTGGTACAGGTTAGGAGCTCCTACGAGCAGTACTTC. Translation: CASSLVQVRSSYEQYF.

This chain joins TRBV9 and TRBJ2-7, with 11 bases aligning to TRBD2. The V segment lost 4 bases and the J segment 4 bases; nucleotides outside the gene matches: 7. This CDR3 region has 15 residues. Germline CDR1 SGDLS, CDR2 YYNGEE. CDR3: CASSRTGTSGYEQYF. CDR3 nucleotide sequence: TGTGCCAGCAGCAGAACCGGGACTAGCGGATACGAGCAGTACTTC.